The next 9 T cell receptor beta chains were all read from a single sample in a study of naive and memory T cell subsets. The beta constant-region primer was an equimolar mix of two oligonucleotides covering TRBC1 and TRBC2. Four rounds of PCR amplified the ligated cDNA using nested alpha and beta constant-region primers plus SP2. One entry per CDR3 protein results from TCRdb running MiXCR on the UMI-ligation and nested PCR reads. The sample has roughly 92,000 distinct CDR3 sequences; 11% are singletons. Whole-study results and caveats: Naive repertoires, especially CD8, held a few larger clonotypes, possibly memory cells re-expressing CD45RA.

No cognate antigen is known for these TCRs. The sample taken for sequencing was naive CD4+ T cells from blood. These receptors were obtained from a human donor in good health.

J is TRBJ1-3 and V is TRBV12-3 or TRBV12-4, with a possible D match to TRBD1 (5 bases). The CDR3 sequence is 15 residues long. V lost 7 bases and J lost 2, with 15 bases in between. In DNA form, the CDR3 reads TGTGCCAGCACCCCCCGGGGCGTCCCTGGAAACACCATATATTTT. This gives the protein CASTPRGVPGNTIYF.

The sample holds a few counts of this clonotype. The V call is TRBV7-2, the J call TRBJ2-3; D is possibly TRBD1 (6 bases). The ends were cut back, 8 bases at V and 2 bases at J, with 17 bases in the middle. Per germline, CDR1 SGHTA and CDR2 FQGNSA. This CDR3 has 15 residues. For the CDR3, the DNA is TGTGCCAGCTTCCGTATAGCAGGGGACACAGATACGCAGTATTTT. It specifies CASFRIAGDTDTQYF.

This clonotype was seen at least ten times. This chain links TRBV7-2 with TRBJ1-1; unclear D gene. Germline assignment: CDR1 SGHTA and CDR2 FQGNSA. V was clipped by 2 bases and J by 0 bases, with 4 bases between them. This CDR3 region has 13 residues. The CDR3 nucleotides read TGTGCCAGCAGCTTATTGATGAACACTGAAGCTTTCTTT. Translation gives CASSLLMNTEAFF.

The chain couples TRBV6-5 to TRBJ2-7; TRBD1 might be the D (6 bases). There are 16 residues in the CDR3. Germline V gene data show CDR1 as MNHEY and CDR2 as SVGAGI. V was pared by 7 bases and J by 4 bases, with 23 bases between. The CDR3 region is CASILHPRGIVYEQYF. DNA for the CDR3: TGTGCCAGCATCCTCCACCCCAGGGGTATCGTTTACGAGCAGTACTTC.

This clonotype was detected a few times. The V gene is TRBV11-1, the J gene TRBJ1-4; no clear D. CDR3 length: 15 amino acids. Trimming took 8 bases from V and 2 from J, leaving 15 bases between them. Germline V lookup: CDR1 SGHAT, CDR2 FQDESV (reference sequence). CDR3 coding DNA: TGTGCCAGCTCAACCCCAAGGAAGACTAATGAAAAACTGTTTTTT. Its translation is CASSTPRKTNEKLFF.

Only a few counts were recorded for this clonotype. The gene calls are TRBV7-9 and TRBJ2-7, with a weak D call TRBD2 (5 bases). This CDR3 is built from 12 residues. Deletions cut 8 bases from V and 3 bases from J, with 11 bases between. Per germline, CDR1 SEHNR and CDR2 FQNEAQ (reference sequence). CDR3 residues: CASSRRDYEQYF. Here the CDR3 DNA reads TGTGCCAGCTCAAGACGGGACTACGAGCAGTACTTC.

The chain uses TRBV20-1 and TRBJ2-1; 11 bases are a match to TRBD1. The CDR3 spans 13 residues. V shed 6 bases, J shed 9 bases, and the junction held 7 bases outside the gene matches. Germline assignment: CDR1 DFQATT and CDR2 SNEGSKA (reference sequence). The CDR3 DNA reads as TGCAGTGCACGGACAGGGGGCGGAGCTGAGCAGTTCTTC. It codes for CSARTGGGAEQFF.

This clonotype was recorded a few times. The chain joins TRBV19 to TRBJ2-7; 7 bases map to TRBD1. The V gene end was trimmed by 3 bases and the J gene end by 0 bases; junction bases not matched to a gene: 11. The CDR3 is made up of 17 amino acids. The V gene's germline CDR1 is LNHDA and CDR2 SQIVND (reference sequence). DNA of the CDR3: TGTGCCAGTAGTATTGGACGACAGGGAACGAGCTCCTACGAGCAGTACTTC. As protein: CASSIGRQGTSSYEQYF.

This clonotype occurred a few times. V is TRBV24-1 and J is TRBJ2-1; 9 nucleotides match TRBD2. The CDR3 is 17 amino acids. V was pared by 4 bases and J by 8 bases, with 14 bases of the junction left unmatched. The germline V gene encodes CDR1 KGHDR and CDR2 SFDVKD. The CDR3 loop is CATSDPSWREGQDEQFF. CDR3 DNA sequence: TGTGCCACCAGTGACCCCTCGTGGCGGGAGGGCCAGGATGAGCAGTTCTTC.